A single sample is the source of the 8 T cell receptor beta chains below, sequenced in a study of cytomegalovirus exposure and HLA in healthy donors. It was with 60 Vbeta and 13 Jbeta primers that the PCR ran. Clones were sequenced by immunoSEQ multiplex PCR, and TCRdb holds only the in-frame ones, with some missing. The top ten clones hold just under 6.5% of a sample with about 150,000 clones, 60% to 85% of them seen once. Sequencing was carried out using PBMCs. The receptors were sampled from a man in his fifties or sixties in good health and CMV-seropositive.

The chain uses TRBV27 and TRBJ2-7, with TRBD1 identical over 7 bases. Germline V lookup: CDR1 MNHEY, CDR2 SMNVEV (reference sequence). The CDR3 is made up of 16 amino acids. V lost 2 bases, J lost 0 bases, and 7 bases stayed unmatched. CDR3 region: CASSLTGDGVSYEQYF. CDR3 DNA: TGTGCCAGCAGTTTAACAGGGGACGGGGTCTCCTACGAGCAGTACTTC.

This clone showed up just once. CDR3 nucleotide sequence: TGTGCCAGCAGACTGGGACAGAACACTGAAGCTTTCTTT. This sequence encodes CASRLGQNTEAFF. The V call is TRBV2, the J call TRBJ1-1; possibly TRBD1 for D (6 bases). This CDR3 comprises 13 residues. V lost 6 bases to trimming and J lost 1 base, with 9 bases between them. Germline CDR1 SNHLY, CDR2 FYNNEI. Drawing the rest from reference TRBV2 and TRBJ1-1, the complete variable domain is EPEVTQTPSHQVTQMGQEVILRCVPISNHLYFYWYRQILGQKVEFLVSFYNNEISEKSEIFDDQFSVERPDGSNFTLKIRSTKLEDSAMYFCASRLGQNTEAFFGQGTRLTVV.

In DNA, the CDR3 is TGTGCCAGCAGCTTTGAATCTAGCGGTTACACCGGGGAGCTGTTTTTT. Protein: CASSFESSGYTGELFF. V is TRBV12-1 and J is TRBJ2-2; the table's D gene call, TRBD2, was not cross checked with the DNA. TRBV12-1 is reported as a pseudogene. This CDR3 region has 16 residues.

This chain links TRBV6-1 with TRBJ2-3; 13 bases are shared with TRBD2. The V and J ends lost 5 bases and 4 bases, in that order; junction bases with no gene match: 3. Germline V lookup: CDR1 MNHNS, CDR2 SASEGT. CDR3 length: 15 residues. The CDR3 nucleotides read TGTGCCAGCAGTCTCGGACTAGCGGGAGCAGATACGCAGTATTTT. Amino acid sequence: CASSLGLAGADTQYF.

This chain's CDR3 is CASSPTGTYEQYF. The CDR3 region has the DNA TGTGCCAGCAGCCCCACCGGGACCTACGAGCAGTACTTC. The gene calls are TRBV6-1 and TRBJ2-7; possibly TRBD2 for D (5 bases). V was shortened by 6 bases and J by 2 bases, with 11 bases between the two germline ends. Germline CDR1 reads MNHNS; CDR2 reads SASEGT. The CDR3 is 13 residues long.

This chain joins TRBV2 and TRBJ2-7; D gene ambiguous. With 5 bases removed from V and 3 bases from J, the gap between germline ends came to 11 bases. The CDR3 runs 13 residues. Germline V gene lookup returns CDR1 SNHLY and CDR2 FYNNEI. The CDR3 DNA follows: TGTGCCAGCAGTATAGGCAGGAACTACGAGCAGTACTTC. This codes for CASSIGRNYEQYF. The variable domain in full, completed from reference TRBV2 and TRBJ2-7, reads EPEVTQTPSHQVTQMGQEVILRCVPISNHLYFYWYRQILGQKVEFLVSFYNNEISEKSEIFDDQFSVERPDGSNFTLKIRSTKLEDSAMYFCASSIGRNYEQYFGPGTRLTVT.

With respect to this clone: Additional DNA sequences in this sample encode the identical CDR3. The chain couples TRBV18 to TRBJ2-5, with D maybe TRBD1 (6 bases). This CDR3 comprises 15 residues. V dropped 2 bases and J dropped 4 bases, with 14 bases sitting between them. Germline V gene sequence: CDR1 KGHSH, CDR2 LQKENI. The CDR3 reads CASSPSTGSTETQYF. CDR3 sequence (DNA): TGTGCCAGCTCACCATCTACAGGGTCGACAGAGACCCAGTACTTC.

This clone was counted a few times. The chain is built from TRBV11-3 and TRBJ2-1; possibly TRBD2 for D (5 bases). The CDR3 has 15 residues. Germline V lookup: CDR1 SGHNT, CDR2 YENEEA. Trimming took off 1 base at V and 3 bases at J, with 10 bases between the two ends. The CDR3, as DNA: TGTGCCAGCAGCTTAGGGCGGGCAAGCTACAATGAGCAGTTCTTC. Translation: CASSLGRASYNEQFF.